This T cell receptor beta chain was sequenced for a study of OX40 agonist ivuxolimab in advanced cancers. Study details: Partial responses were achieved by three patients, one with hepatocellular carcinoma and two with cutaneous melanoma.

On this clone: Its antigen is unidentified.

The repertoire was sequenced with immunoSEQ multiplex PCR; TCRdb's copy has only in-frame clones and lacks some. The data show about 72,000 clones, over 75% seen once. Overall study findings and caveats: CD4+ and CD8+ blood T cells expanded clonally by week 6 at 0.1 to 3.0 mg/kg. Expanded peripheral T cells had an undetermined antigen specificity. Partial responders treated at 0.1-3.0 mg/kg exhibited clonal expansion among the lowest measured.

This TCR was recovered from an adult with an advanced solid tumor such as melanoma, head and neck, liver or kidney cancer. The sample here was CD4+ or CD8+ T cells sorted from blood, taken in a trial of the OX40 agonist ivuxolimab.

CDR3 sequence (DNA): TGTGCCAGCAGTTTGTATGTCTCGGCTAATTACAATGAGCAGTTCTTC. Translated: CASSLYVSANYNEQFF. The chain couples TRBV27 to TRBJ2-1, with D unclear. Germline CDR1 and CDR2: MNHEY and SMNVEV (reference sequence). The CDR3 consists of 16 residues. V was pared by 3 bases and J by 4 bases, with 16 bases between.